The TCR beta chain described here comes from a study of pediatric ulcerative colitis. The study, taken as a whole, reports: Clonal expansions reduced rectal repertoire diversity in acute severe colitis.

The rectum was sampled with one to two pinch biopsies at colonoscopy. Sequenced by immunoSEQ multiplex PCR; TCRdb stores in-frame clones only, minus some. This sample carries roughly 18,000 clones, approximately 73% of them seen once, and the ten largest clones take 5.5% to 8%. Germline V CDR1 and CDR2: SGHAT, FQNNGV. The trim removed 2 bases at V and 2 bases at J, leaving 4 bases unmatched. The CDR3 runs 15 residues. This clone was counted only a few times. What it recognizes is unknown. The gene calls are TRBV11-2 and TRBJ2-7; TRBD1 matches at 9 bases. This receptor was obtained from a boy younger than 18 with moderate ulcerative colitis. Specimen: gut tissue. The CDR3 region is CASSLTQGAAYEQYF. As DNA, the CDR3 is TGTGCCAGCAGCTTAACACAGGGGGCCGCCTACGAGCAGTACTTC.